Below are 10 T cell receptor beta chains sequenced from a single sample in a study of beta chain features in type 1 diabetes. Findings and caveats of the study: In all four CD4+ subsets, TCRB CDR3 length was significantly, moderately reduced in type 1 diabetes.

Their antigens remain unidentified. Expressed TCRB transcripts were sequenced because the isolated RNA had all been reverse transcribed beforehand. The data were produced by immunoSEQ multiplex PCR, yet TCRdb's version contains in-frame clones alone and is incomplete. This table holds over 600,000 clones, around 12% found once. Sequencing used naive CD4+ T cells from blood. These TCRs come from a man aged 25 to 40 with type 1 diabetes.

Only a few counts were recorded for this clone. The chain carries TRBV7-2 and TRBJ2-5, with D perhaps TRBD1 (5 bases). Deletions cut 5 bases from V and 2 bases from J, with 6 bases between. The V gene's germline CDR1 is SGHTA and CDR2 FQGNSA. The CDR3 is 12 residues long. The CDR3 coding sequence is TGTGCCAGCAGCCGACAGCAAGAGACCCAGTACTTC. Protein sequence: CASSRQQETQYF.

This clone was picked up a small number of times. Within the sample, other DNA sequences also encode this same CDR3. The rearrangement links TRBV29-1 to TRBJ2-5; no clear D gene. CDR1 is SQVTM, CDR2 ANQGSEA, per germline. This CDR3 comprises 12 residues. V gave up 6 bases and J gave up 0 bases, with 8 bases separating them. The CDR3 DNA sequence: TGCAGCGTCGGCAGAAACCAAGAGACCCAGTACTTC. Protein product: CSVGRNQETQYF.

This clone was seen more than once but under ten times. The gene calls are TRBV5-1 and TRBJ2-7; the D gene is possibly TRBD1 (6 bases). Germline lookup yields CDR1 SGHRS and CDR2 YFSETQ. The CDR3 contains 13 residues. V was trimmed by 6 bases and J by 3 bases, leaving 13 bases between them. CDR3 DNA: TGCGCCAGCACCTCGACAGGTATCTACGAGCAGTACTTC. Translation: CASTSTGIYEQYF.

The CDR3 is CSARSSRELFF. The CDR3 DNA reads as TGCAGTGCTAGAAGTTCCCGGGAGCTGTTTTTT. The gene calls are TRBV20-1 and TRBJ2-2; D uncertain. The germline V gene encodes CDR1 DFQATT and CDR2 SNEGSKA (reference sequence). V lost 2 bases to trimming and J lost 9 bases, with 7 bases between them. This CDR3 spans 11 amino acids.

The chain has TRBV5-1 and TRBJ2-3, with 13 bases fitting TRBD2. V gave up 4 bases and J gave up 6 bases; unmatched junction bases: 8. This CDR3 has 16 amino acids. The germline V gene has CDR1 SGHRS and CDR2 YFSETQ. The CDR3 nucleotides read TGCGCCAGCAGCCCGAGGACTAGCGGGGGAGCGGATACGCAGTATTTT. Protein product: CASSPRTSGGADTQYF. Supplemented by reference TRBV5-1 and TRBJ2-3, the full variable domain reads KAGVTQTPRYLIKTRGQQVTLSCSPISGHRSVSWYQQTPGQGLQFLFEYFSETQRNKGNFPGRFSGRQFSNSRSEMNVSTLELGDSALYLCASSPRTSGGADTQYFGPGTRLTVL.

This clone was detected only a few times. V usage is TRBV7-2 and J usage is TRBJ1-1; D is undetermined. The CDR3 spans 12 residues. CDR1 and CDR2 from the germline V gene are SGHTA and FQGNSA. Trimming took 5 bases from V and 10 from J, leaving 14 bases between them. The DNA of the CDR3 is TGTGCCAGCAGCCTAAACCCCTGGGTAGCTTTCTTT. Protein sequence: CASSLNPWVAFF.

The chain joins TRBV4-2 to TRBJ1-2; TRBD1 matches 7 bases. J was trimmed by 4 bases and V by 0 bases; bases with no gene match: 14. CDR1 and CDR2 from the germline V gene are LGHNA and YNFKEQ. The CDR3 is 18 amino acids. CDR3 sequence (DNA): TGTGCCAGCAGCCAAGATATGAGACAGGGTCTTTCTAGCTATGGCTACACCTTC. It encodes CASSQDMRQGLSSYGYTF.

The chain's CDR3 is CASRSGQGYPSYEQYF. In DNA, the CDR3 is TGTGCCAGCAGATCCGGACAGGGTTACCCCTCCTACGAGCAGTACTTC. V and J are TRBV7-9 and TRBJ2-7; 8 nucleotides line up with TRBD1. Germline CDR1 and CDR2: SEHNR and FQNEAQ (reference sequence). The CDR3 is 16 amino acids. The V segment lost 6 bases and the J segment 0 bases; nucleotides outside the gene matches: 10.

The chain recombines TRBV5-1 with TRBJ1-1, with D perhaps TRBD1 (6 bases). The germline CDR1 and CDR2 sequences are SGHRS and YFSETQ. The V and J ends lost 5 bases and 1 base respectively, with 12 bases between them. This CDR3 region has 14 residues. CDR3 sequence reads: CASSREGQNTEAFF. The CDR3 DNA is TGCGCCAGCAGTAGAGAGGGACAGAACACTGAAGCTTTCTTT.

The V call is TRBV18, the J call TRBJ1-5; D gene ambiguous. Trimming left V 3 bases short and J 0 bases short, with 12 bases between. The CDR3 is 16 residues long. Looked up from germline, CDR1 is KGHSH and CDR2 is LQKENI. CDR3 sequence: CASSPSGTDSNQPQHF. CDR3 nucleotides: TGTGCCAGCTCACCGAGCGGCACCGATAGCAATCAGCCCCAGCATTTT. The full variable domain, in which reference TRBV18 and TRBJ1-5 provide the parts outside the CDR3, is NAGVMQNPRHLVRRRGQEARLRCSPMKGHSHVYWYRQLPEEGLKFMVYLQKENIIDESGMPKERFSAEFPKEGPSILRIQQVVRGDSAAYFCASSPSGTDSNQPQHFGDGTRLSIL.